This T cell receptor beta chain emerged from a study of response to subunit inactivated influenza vaccine. The V end lost 5 bases, the J end lost 2 bases, and 13 bases lay between the germline ends. Germline V gene data show CDR1 as WNHNN and CDR2 as SYGVQD (reference sequence). The CDR3 runs 14 residues. TCRdb re-derived calls from the RT-PCR reads in MiXCR, one entry per CDR3 protein. This table has over 400,000 distinct CDR3 sequences, roughly 9.8% appearing once. Sample: PBMCs from blood, taken about 40 days after vaccination. The receptor was isolated from a man aged 45-65 years who received an inactivated influenza vaccine. This rearrangement joins TRBV10-1 to TRBJ2-7; D ambiguous. The CDR3: CASSNTGQTYEQYF. In DNA, the CDR3 is TGCGCCAGCAGTAACACCGGGCAAACCTACGAGCAGTACTTC.